The clone carrying this T cell receptor beta chain occurred many times. The sample's time point: newly diagnosed GD, antithyroid drugs for less than 3 months. RNA from PBMCs was the source of the TCR library. The data originate from a study of regulatory T cells in long-lasting Graves disease. With iRepertoire HTBI primers and Arm-PCR of CDR3 regions, TCR beta libraries were built. TCRdb reanalysed the multiplex PCR reads using MiXCR and keeps one entry per CDR3 protein. The sample has roughly 320,000 distinct CDR3 sequences, 16% seen once; the top ten hold just under 30%. The germline V gene has CDR1 MNHEY and CDR2 SVGAGI. Losses at the gene ends were 0 bases for V and 9 bases for J; bases not matched to a gene: 1. The CDR3 has 13 amino acids. These data were also reused for a study on T cells in Graves' hyperthyroidism and ophthalmopathy.

This chain links TRBV6-5 with TRBJ2-2; 7 positions agree with TRBD2. The source was peripheral blood mononuclear cells (PBMCs), collected at new diagnosis, from a patient treated with antithyroid drugs. This clonotype was obtained from a man in his forties with Graves disease. Here the CDR3 reads CASSYSGGRELFF. The CDR3 DNA sequence: TGTGCCAGCAGTTACTCGGGAGGGAGGGAGCTGTTTTTT.